Listed here are 29 T cell receptor beta chains from one sample, sequenced in a study of a mutant IDH1 vaccine in newly diagnosed glioma. No antigen is known for these receptors. Time point: week 47, end of study. The study gave 300 ug of mutant IDH1 20-mer peptide per vaccine dose, with topical imiquimod. Data came from immunoSEQ multiplex PCR; TCRdb stores just in-frame clones and leaves some out. The sample records about 32,000 clones, over 85% being singletons. Sequencing was performed on PBMCs, taken from a glioma patient whose treatment included an IDH1 peptide vaccine. The receptors here all came from a man in his forties or fifties with glioma.

This chain connects TRBV6-6 to TRBJ2-2; no firm D call. The CDR3 length is 14 residues. The germline V and J ends were trimmed by 8 bases and 2 bases, with 12 bases remaining between them. Germline CDR1 MNHNY, CDR2 SVGAGI (reference sequence). For the CDR3, the DNA is TGTGCCAGCGGGTCGGTCGACAACACCGGGGAGCTGTTTTTT. The encoded protein is CASGSVDNTGELFF.

The J gene is TRBJ1-1, the V gene TRBV18; TRBD1 matches at 8 bases. Germline CDR1 and CDR2: KGHSH and LQKENI. The length of the CDR3 is 15 residues. Losses at the gene ends were 6 bases for V and 4 bases for J; bases not matched to a gene: 10. The CDR3 here is CASSPGQGGGTEAFF. CDR3 nucleotide sequence: TGTGCCAGCTCGCCTGGACAGGGCGGAGGCACTGAAGCTTTCTTT.

This chain connects TRBV7-7 to TRBJ1-5, with D possibly matching TRBD1 (5 bases). Germline V lookup: CDR1 SSHAT, CDR2 FNYEAQ (reference sequence). The CDR3 is 16 amino acids. The V and J ends lost 5 bases and 7 bases respectively, with 21 bases between them. DNA for the CDR3: TGTGCCAGCAGCCCCCCCGGCGGTCAGGGAAGGCAGCCCCAGCATTTT. Its protein product is CASSPPGGQGRQPQHF.

The chain carries TRBV6-1 and TRBJ2-7; D uncertain. The V end lost 4 bases, the J end lost 3 bases, and 4 bases lay between the germline ends. The CDR3 spans 11 residues. Germline CDR1 is MNHNS and CDR2 is SASEGT. CDR3 amino acids: CASSAIYEQYV. CDR3 bases: TGTGCCAGCAGTGCGATCTACGAGCAGTACGTC.

The chain is built from TRBV5-1 and TRBJ1-2; D possibly corresponds to TRBD1 (6 bases). The germline V gene encodes CDR1 SGHRS and CDR2 YFSETQ. The germline V and J ends were trimmed by 3 bases and 7 bases, with 13 bases remaining between them. This CDR3 has 13 residues. CDR3 sequence reads: CASSSTGSTGYTF. Here the CDR3 DNA reads TGCGCCAGCAGCTCTACAGGGAGTACTGGCTACACCTTC.

V and J are TRBV4-2 and TRBJ2-7; TRBD1 might be the D (6 bases). Germline V gene sequence: CDR1 LGHNA, CDR2 YNFKEQ. There are 16 residues in the CDR3. V lost 0 bases and J lost 2, with 14 bases in between. CDR3 residues: CASSQDFPEGAYEQYF. In DNA form, the CDR3 reads TGTGCCAGCAGCCAAGACTTCCCAGAGGGGGCCTACGAGCAGTACTTC.

The chain has TRBV28 and TRBJ1-5, with no clear D. Trimming stripped 2 bases from V and 2 bases from J, with 10 bases between. The CDR3 is made up of 15 amino acids. Germline lookup yields CDR1 MDHEN and CDR2 SYDVKM. The CDR3 coding sequence is TGTGCCAGCAGTTTAACGGGGTCTGGCAATCAGCCCCAGCATTTT. Its translation is CASSLTGSGNQPQHF.

V is TRBV11-2 and J is TRBJ2-5; 8 bases match TRBD2. Germline V gene sequence: CDR1 SGHAT, CDR2 FQNNGV. This CDR3 is built from 14 residues. J lost 5 bases, V lost 3 bases, and 5 bases had no gene match. DNA for the CDR3: TGTGCCAGCAGCTTCGGGGGGGCCGGGGAGACCCAGTACTTC. Protein sequence: CASSFGGAGETQYF.

The chain uses TRBV11-2 and TRBJ2-3, with D possibly matching TRBD1 (6 bases). Trimming removed 6 bases at V and 0 bases at J, with 13 bases between. Looked up from germline, CDR1 is SGHAT and CDR2 is FQNNGV. CDR3 size: 15 residues. The CDR3 sequence is CASRSGTSSTDTQYF. CDR3 DNA: TGTGCCAGCAGATCGGGGACATCTAGCACAGATACGCAGTATTTT. The whole variable domain, remainder taken from reference TRBV11-2 and TRBJ2-3, is EAGVAQSPRYKIIEKRQSVAFWCNPISGHATLYWYQQILGQGPKLLIQFQNNGVVDDSQLPKDRFSAERLKGVDSTLKIQPAKLEDSAVYLCASRSGTSSTDTQYFGPGTRLTVL.

The gene calls are TRBV28 and TRBJ2-1, with D perhaps TRBD1 or TRBD2 (6 bases each). The germline gives CDR1 MDHEN, CDR2 SYDVKM. The CDR3 spans 16 residues. V was cut by 1 base and J by 5 bases, with 15 bases left in between. CDR3 DNA: TGTGCCAGCAGTTTATTAGGGGGAGGACGGGACAATGAGCAGTTCTTC. It is translated as CASSLLGGGRDNEQFF.

The V call is TRBV29-1, the J call TRBJ2-5, with D possibly matching TRBD2 (6 bases). The CDR3 length is 14 residues. V lost 3 bases, J lost 5 bases, and 16 bases lay in between. Germline V gives CDR1 SQVTM, CDR2 ANQGSEA. The DNA of the CDR3 is TGCAGCGTTGACCCCTTCGGAGGGCGGGAGACCCAGTACTTC. Its translation: CSVDPFGGRETQYF.

CDR3 in amino acids: CASSPTFGQGEYGYTF. The DNA for the CDR3 is TGTGCCAGCAGCCCTACCTTTGGACAGGGGGAATATGGCTACACCTTC. The V and J genes are TRBV5-6 and TRBJ1-2; 10 nucleotides match TRBD1. This CDR3 contains 16 residues. With 4 bases clipped from V and 5 bases from J, the junction kept 11 bases outside the gene matches. Looked up from germline, CDR1 is SGHDT and CDR2 is YYEEEE.

The chain recombines TRBV28 with TRBJ2-4; tentatively, D is TRBD1 (5 bases). Germline loops: CDR1 MDHEN, CDR2 SYDVKM. The CDR3 totals 15 residues. The germline V and J ends were trimmed by 7 bases and 3 bases, with 16 bases remaining between them. The CDR3 nucleotides are TGTGCCAGCATCGACCAGGGTTTGGGCAAAAACATTCAGTACTTC. This gives the protein CASIDQGLGKNIQYF.

As concerns this clone: A read error may account for a junction end that differs from germline. This rearrangement joins TRBV28 to TRBJ2-5; D remains unclear. The CDR3 loop spans 12 amino acids. Germline CDR1 MDHEN, CDR2 SYDVKM. For the CDR3, the DNA is TGTGCCAGCAGTTTTTCCCCACAGCCTGGGAACTTC. Translation gives CASSFSPQPGNF. The full variable domain, completed using reference TRBV28 and TRBJ2-5, is DVKVTQSSRYLVKRTGEKVFLECVQDMDHENMFWYRQDPGLGLRLIYFSYDVKMKEKGDIPEGYSVSREKKERFSLILESASTNQTSMYLCASSFSPQPGNFGPGTRLLVL.

The chain is built from TRBV6-6 and TRBJ1-5; D is uncertain. This CDR3 region has 13 residues. In germline, CDR1 is MNHNY, CDR2 SVGAGI (reference sequence). V lost 7 bases to trimming and J lost 1 base, with 8 bases between them. CDR3 residues: CASILASNQPQHF. DNA for the CDR3: TGTGCCAGCATCCTGGCCAGCAATCAGCCCCAGCATTTT.

This clone was observed a few times. The chain carries TRBV6-1 and TRBJ2-5; tentative D call: TRBD2 (6 bases). The length of the CDR3 is 16 residues. V dropped 4 bases and J dropped 1 base, with 16 bases sitting between them. Germline V gene data show CDR1 as MNHNS and CDR2 as SASEGT. CDR3 residues: CASSVGRAGIQETQYF. The CDR3 DNA reads as TGTGCCAGCAGTGTGGGTCGGGCGGGGATCCAAGAGACCCAGTACTTC.

The J gene is TRBJ2-1, the V gene TRBV7-6; 8 nucleotides agree with TRBD2. Trimming removed 4 bases from V and 6 bases from J; junction bases left unmatched: 8. This CDR3 comprises 15 residues. Germline V gene data show CDR1 as SGHVS and CDR2 as FNYEAQ. The CDR3 DNA is TGTGCCAGCAGCTCCGGACTAGCCCCCGTCAATGAGCAGTTCTTC. Translation gives CASSSGLAPVNEQFF.

This sequence joins TRBV7-9 and TRBJ1-1; a weak D match, TRBD1 (6 bases). With 7 bases removed from V and 5 bases from J, the gap between germline ends came to 23 bases. Germline CDR1 is SEHNR and CDR2 is FQNEAQ (reference sequence). This CDR3 region has 16 residues. CDR3 residues: CASTRLRNREMTEAFF. Written as DNA, the CDR3 is TGTGCCAGCACCCGTCTCCGGAACAGGGAAATGACTGAAGCTTTCTTT.

This chain uses TRBV28 with TRBJ2-7; 11 bases agree with TRBD1. This CDR3 region has 18 residues. Trimming at V came to 3 bases and at J to 0 bases, leaving 10 bases not matched to a gene. Germline loops: CDR1 MDHEN, CDR2 SYDVKM. The CDR3: CASSFVGTGGPSSYEQYF. CDR3 nucleotide sequence: TGTGCCAGCAGTTTCGTCGGGACAGGGGGTCCTAGCTCCTACGAGCAGTACTTC.

This chain uses TRBV27 with TRBJ2-6, with 11 bases that match TRBD2. V was clipped by 6 bases and J by 0 bases; unmatched bases: 1. The CDR3 runs to 16 residues. The germline gives CDR1 MNHEY, CDR2 SMNVEV (reference sequence). The CDR3 spells CASRTSGGSGANVLTF. The CDR3 nucleotides are TGTGCCAGCAGAACTAGCGGGGGCTCTGGGGCCAACGTCCTGACTTTC.

This sequence joins TRBV5-4 and TRBJ2-1, with D perhaps matching TRBD1 (5 bases). The V and J ends lost 2 bases and 2 bases respectively, with 17 bases between them. There are 17 residues in the CDR3. Germline assignment: CDR1 SGHNT and CDR2 YYREEE (reference sequence). The CDR3 sequence: CASSLFFQGQPYNEQFF. The CDR3 bases are TGTGCCAGCAGCTTATTTTTCCAGGGTCAACCCTACAATGAGCAGTTCTTC.

The gene calls are TRBV6-1 and TRBJ2-2; D might be TRBD1 (7 bases). This CDR3 is 15 amino acids long. Germline CDR1 MNHNS, CDR2 SASEGT. Deletions cut 10 bases from V and 6 bases from J, with 21 bases between. The CDR3 is CATSSEGASAGELFF. The CDR3 DNA sequence: TGTGCCACCTCCTCGGAGGGGGCGAGCGCCGGGGAGCTGTTTTTT.

DNA of the CDR3: TGTGCCAGCAGCGTAAACTCCGGGTCTTACTATGGCTACACCTTC. Amino acid sequence: CASSVNSGSYYGYTF. The gene calls are TRBV11-2 and TRBJ1-2; D gene unclear. The CDR3 covers 15 residues. Trimming removed 5 bases from V and 3 bases from J, with 16 bases in between. Germline V gene sequence: CDR1 SGHAT, CDR2 FQNNGV. The full variable domain, completed using reference TRBV11-2 and TRBJ1-2, is EAGVAQSPRYKIIEKRQSVAFWCNPISGHATLYWYQQILGQGPKLLIQFQNNGVVDDSQLPKDRFSAERLKGVDSTLKIQPAKLEDSAVYLCASSVNSGSYYGYTFGSGTRLTVV.

This sequence joins TRBV15 and TRBJ2-5, with a possible D match to TRBD2 (5 bases). With 0 bases removed from V and 1 base from J, the gap between germline ends came to 9 bases. There are 15 residues in the CDR3. Germline CDR1 reads LNHNV; CDR2 reads YYDKDF (reference sequence). The CDR3: CATSRDGLPQETQYF. CDR3 DNA: TGTGCCACCAGCAGAGATGGACTTCCCCAAGAGACCCAGTACTTC.

The chain employs TRBV6-5 and TRBJ2-7; D gene unclear. Trimming took 0 bases from V and 1 from J, leaving 7 bases between them. The CDR3 has 14 residues. Germline CDR1 MNHEY, CDR2 SVGAGI. CDR3 nucleotides: TGTGCCAGCAGTTACTCCGGCAGGTCCTACGAGCAGTACTTC. Its translation: CASSYSGRSYEQYF.

The CDR3 reads CASSTRDPGKTQYF. Here the CDR3 DNA reads TGTGCCAGCAGTACCCGGGACCCCGGGAAGACCCAGTACTTC. The V gene is TRBV28, the J gene TRBJ2-5; D possibly uses TRBD1 or TRBD2 (5 bases each). The CDR3 is 14 amino acids. V lost 5 bases and J lost 6, with 16 bases in between. The germline CDR1 and CDR2 sequences are MDHEN and SYDVKM. Supplemented by reference TRBV28 and TRBJ2-5, the full variable domain reads DVKVTQSSRYLVKRTGEKVFLECVQDMDHENMFWYRQDPGLGLRLIYFSYDVKMKEKGDIPEGYSVSREKKERFSLILESASTNQTSMYLCASSTRDPGKTQYFGPGTRLLVL.

The V and J genes are TRBV5-6 and TRBJ2-2, with 12 bases matching TRBD2. CDR1 SGHDT and CDR2 YYEEEE come from the germline V gene. After removal of 4 bases from V and 1 base from J, the junction contained 2 bases not matched to a gene. The CDR3 covers 16 residues. CDR3 residues: CASSPGLAGNTGELFF. CDR3 nucleotide sequence: TGTGCCAGCAGCCCGGGACTAGCGGGGAACACCGGGGAGCTGTTTTTT.

V gene TRBV19 combines with J gene TRBJ1-1; perhaps TRBD1 as D (6 bases). V was clipped by 5 bases and J by 5 bases, with 21 bases between them. The length of the CDR3 is 16 residues. From germline, CDR1 is LNHDA and CDR2 SQIVND (reference sequence). CDR3 sequence (DNA): TGTGCCAGTAGTTTCAGACCGGGACAAGGGAGTACTGAAGCTTTCTTT. This codes for CASSFRPGQGSTEAFF.

The chain recombines TRBV28 with TRBJ2-2, with TRBD1 matching over 10 bases. J gave up 6 bases and V 1 base, and 8 bases lay outside the gene matches. Germline assignment: CDR1 MDHEN and CDR2 SYDVKM. The CDR3 has 17 amino acids. CDR3 protein: CASSLYPGQGFSGELFF. The CDR3 coding sequence is TGTGCCAGCAGTTTATATCCGGGACAGGGGTTTTCCGGGGAGCTGTTTTTT.